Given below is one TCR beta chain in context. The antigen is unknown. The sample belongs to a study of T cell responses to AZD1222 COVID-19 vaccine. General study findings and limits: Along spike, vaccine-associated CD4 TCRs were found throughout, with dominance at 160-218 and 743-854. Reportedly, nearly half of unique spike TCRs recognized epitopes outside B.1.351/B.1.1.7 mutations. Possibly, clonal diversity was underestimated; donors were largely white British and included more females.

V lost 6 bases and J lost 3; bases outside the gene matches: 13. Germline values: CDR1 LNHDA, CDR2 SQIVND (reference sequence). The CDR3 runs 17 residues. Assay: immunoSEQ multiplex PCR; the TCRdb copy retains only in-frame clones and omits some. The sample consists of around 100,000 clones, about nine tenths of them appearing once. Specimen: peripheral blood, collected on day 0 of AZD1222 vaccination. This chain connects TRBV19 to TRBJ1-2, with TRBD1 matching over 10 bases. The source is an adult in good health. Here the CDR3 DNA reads TGTGCCAGTAGACCCGGACAGGGGGTCGCCCGGGACTATGGCTACACCTTC. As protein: CASRPGQGVARDYGYTF.